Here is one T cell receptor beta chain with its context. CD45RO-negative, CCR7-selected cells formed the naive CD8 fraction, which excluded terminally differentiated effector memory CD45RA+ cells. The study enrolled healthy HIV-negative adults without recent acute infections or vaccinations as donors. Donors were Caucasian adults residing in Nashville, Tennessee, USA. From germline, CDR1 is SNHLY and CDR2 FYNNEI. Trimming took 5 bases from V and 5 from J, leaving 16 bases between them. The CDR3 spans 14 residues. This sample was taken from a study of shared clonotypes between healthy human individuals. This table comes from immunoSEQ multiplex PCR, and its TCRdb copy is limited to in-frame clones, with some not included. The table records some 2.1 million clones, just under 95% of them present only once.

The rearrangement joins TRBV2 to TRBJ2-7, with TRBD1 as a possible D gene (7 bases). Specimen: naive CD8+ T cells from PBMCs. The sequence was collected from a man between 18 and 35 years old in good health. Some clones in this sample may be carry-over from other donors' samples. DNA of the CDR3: TGTGCCAGCAGTCCCCCGACAGGGAGGCACGAGCAGTACTTC. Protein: CASSPPTGRHEQYF.